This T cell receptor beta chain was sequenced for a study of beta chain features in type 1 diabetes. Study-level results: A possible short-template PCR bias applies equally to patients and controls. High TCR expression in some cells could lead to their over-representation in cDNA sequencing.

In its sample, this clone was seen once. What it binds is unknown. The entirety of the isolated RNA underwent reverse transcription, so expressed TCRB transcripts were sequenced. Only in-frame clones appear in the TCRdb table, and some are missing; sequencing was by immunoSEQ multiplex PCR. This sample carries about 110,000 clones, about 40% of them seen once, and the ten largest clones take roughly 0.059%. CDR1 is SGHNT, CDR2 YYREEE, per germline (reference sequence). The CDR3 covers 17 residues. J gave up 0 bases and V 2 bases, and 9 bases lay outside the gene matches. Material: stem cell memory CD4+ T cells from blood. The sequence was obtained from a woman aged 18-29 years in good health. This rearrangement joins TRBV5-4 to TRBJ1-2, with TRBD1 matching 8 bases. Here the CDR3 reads CASSFGQGRWANYGYTF. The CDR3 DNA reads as TGTGCCAGCAGCTTTGGACAGGGAAGATGGGCTAACTATGGCTACACCTTC.